Here is one T cell receptor beta chain with its context. These data originate in a study of T cells of healthy individuals. The germline V gene encodes CDR1 LGHNA and CDR2 YNFKEQ. V trimming: 6 bases; J trimming: 13 bases; junction bases outside the gene matches: 10. CDR3 length equals 12 residues. TCRdb re-called the 5' RACE reads through MiXCR, storing one row per CDR3 protein. The table records tens of thousands of distinct CDR3 sequences, roughly 14% of them present only once. This TCR was recovered from a human donor in good health. The chain carries TRBV4-2 and TRBJ2-5; 8 nucleotides agree with TRBD2. Here the CDR3 DNA reads TGTGCCAGCAGTTCGGGGGGGTCATATCCGTACTTC. Residues: CASSSGGSYPYF.